This T cell receptor beta chain was sequenced for a study of blood T cell repertoires in COVID-19. Study at large: Samples representing acute and convalescent COVID-19 were sourced from the United States, Italy and Spain.

Sequencing used immunoSEQ multiplex PCR; TCRdb keeps in-frame clones, though not all of them. This sample has fewer than 70,000 clones; 89% occur once, and the top ten carry roughly 8%. V shed 2 bases, J shed 6 bases, and the junction held 10 bases outside the gene matches. There are 15 residues in the CDR3. CDR1 and CDR2 from the germline V gene are GTSNPN and SVGIG (reference sequence). Specimen: peripheral blood. This receptor was identified in a man aged 50 or older with active COVID-19. This sequence joins TRBV30 and TRBJ1-5; 7 bases fit TRBD1. The CDR3 coding sequence is TGTGCCTGGAGTTCAGATGACAGGGCGGGTCAGCCCCAGCATTTT. Its protein is CAWSSDDRAGQPQHF.